These T cell receptor beta chains were read from a single sample in a study of OX40 agonist ivuxolimab in advanced cancers. Only in-frame clones appear in the TCRdb table, and some are missing; sequencing was by immunoSEQ multiplex PCR. The sample shows 25,000 to 30,000 clones, roughly 80% of them seen only once. Sequenced here: CD4+ or CD8+ T cells sorted from blood, sampled in a trial of the OX40 agonist ivuxolimab. Source of these receptors: an adult with an advanced solid tumor such as melanoma, head and neck, liver or kidney cancer. The CDR3 runs from the conserved cysteine through the conserved F or W. The order of the fields is D gene, clone size, V gene, J gene, CDR3 DNA, CDR3 protein. A D gene is named only where the DNA matches it firmly. Size tells how often a clone was seen (once, few, many) or the class of an expanded clone, and some rows leave it out.

>-|-|TRBV7-9|TRBJ2-3
TGTGCCAGCAGCTCCCGCGACGGGGGCGCGACAGATACGCAGTATTTT
CASSSRDGGATDTQYF
>-|-|TRBV7-9|TRBJ2-5
TGTGCCAGCAGCAAAAGGAGGCTAGGTGAGGAGACCCAGTACTTC
CASSKRRLGEETQYF
>-|-|TRBV21-1|TRBJ1-2
TGTGCCAGCAGCAATCCCCAAATCACGTATGGCTACACCTTC
CASSNPQITYGYTF
>TRBD2|-|TRBV9|TRBJ2-1
TGTGCCAGCAGCATTAGCGGGGGGGACGGCAATGAGCAGTTCTTC
CASSISGGDGNEQFF
>-|-|TRBV21-1|TRBJ2-2
TGTGCCAGCAGCAAAGCGCTTCGGCTAGCGGGGACCGGGGAGCTGTTTTTT
CASSKALRLAGTGELFF
>-|-|TRBV11-3|TRBJ2-7
TGTGCCAGCAGCTTAATTACGACATTTGAGCAGTACTTC
CASSLITTFEQYF
>-|-|TRBV28|TRBJ1-6
TGTGCCAGCAGTTTAATGGGGGATTCACCCCTCCACTTT
CASSLMGDSPLHF
>TRBD2|-|TRBV4-1|TRBJ2-7
TGCGCCAGCAGCCAAGTCGGCGGGAGGGCCGGGTACGAGCAGTACTTC
CASSQVGGRAGYEQYF
>-|-|TRBV28|TRBJ1-2
TGTGCCAGCAGTTTTGGTCGGGATGGCTACACCTTC
CASSFGRDGYTF
>TRBD1|-|TRBV4-1|TRBJ2-1
TGCGCCAGCAGCCAATATGAGACAGGGGGCTCCTACAATGAGCAGTTCTTC
CASSQYETGGSYNEQFF
>TRBD1|-|TRBV6-5|TRBJ1-2
TGTGCCAGCAGTTCTCAGGGACAGTACTATGGCTACACCTTC
CASSSQGQYYGYTF
>-|-|TRBV30|TRBJ2-5
TGTGCCTGGGAAGGAGTACAAGAGACCCAGTACTTC
CAWEGVQETQYF
>TRBD2|-|TRBV7-6|TRBJ2-3
TGTGCCAGCAGCTTAGAAGTAGCGGGGGGGGATACGCAGTATTTT
CASSLEVAGGDTQYF
>-|-|TRBV20-1|TRBJ2-7
TGCAGTTCGGGGGTAATGGACGAGCAGTACTTC
CSSGVMDEQYF
>-|-|TRBV12-5|TRBJ2-7
TGTGCTAGTGGTTCGACGCTCTACGAGCAGTACTTC
CASGSTLYEQYF
>-|few|TRBV28|TRBJ2-7
TGTGCCAGCAGATCTTTGGCGGAGGGCCCCCTCTACGAGCAGTACTTC
CASRSLAEGPLYEQYF
>-|-|TRBV27|TRBJ1-5
TGTGCCAGCAGTTCCTCGTGGGGGGATAGCAATCAGCCCCAGCATTTT
CASSSSWGDSNQPQHF